These 17 T cell receptor beta chains share one sample of origin, sequenced in a study of T cell repertoires in cytomegalovirus infection. Each CDR3 protein gets one entry after TCRdb re-called the reads with MiXCR. The profile shows some 450,000 distinct CDR3 sequences, roughly a third of them singletons. Sequencing was carried out using PBMCs. The receptor set was obtained from a human donor in good health (CMV status not recorded). Some clones in this sample may be carry-over from other donors' samples.

This chain links TRBV7-9 with TRBJ2-3, with a possible D match to TRBD1 (5 bases). With 4 bases removed from V and 1 base from J, the gap between germline ends came to 9 bases. This CDR3 contains 14 residues. Per the germline V gene, CDR1 is SEHNR and CDR2 is FQNEAQ (reference sequence). The CDR3 reads CASSWGLGTDTQYF. CDR3 DNA sequence: TGTGCCAGCAGCTGGGGCCTTGGCACAGATACGCAGTATTTT.

For this clonotype: This is likely an artifact of a read error, given a far larger clone one base away. The chain joins TRBV7-6 to TRBJ2-7; D is possibly TRBD2 (5 bases). The germline gives CDR1 SGHVS, CDR2 FNYEAQ. The CDR3 extends over 13 amino acids. Written as DNA, the CDR3 is TGTGCCAGCAGCTTAGCAGGGAGCTACGAGCAGTCCTTC. Protein sequence: CASSLAGSYEQSF.

This clonotype was detected only a few times. The chain couples TRBV2 to TRBJ2-6, with D hard to call. Germline values: CDR1 SNHLY, CDR2 FYNNEI. V lost 0 bases and J 0 bases, leaving 9 bases between the germline ends. CDR3 length: 17 residues. Here the CDR3 DNA reads TGTGCCAGCAGTGAAGCGCTTCGGGTCTCTGGGGCCAACGTCCTGACTTTC. Its protein is CASSEALRVSGANVLTF.

This clonotype appeared a few times. V and J are TRBV6-2 or TRBV6-3 and TRBJ1-5; D call uncertain. The CDR3 is 15 residues long. Germline values: CDR1 MNHEY, CDR2 SVGEGT. Trimming stripped 5 bases from V and 2 bases from J, with 13 bases between. The CDR3 is CASSAHMKGNQPQHF. The CDR3, as DNA: TGTGCCAGCAGTGCCCACATGAAGGGCAATCAGCCCCAGCATTTT.

In its sample, this clonotype was seen a few times. The chain couples TRBV10-3 to TRBJ2-7; D may match TRBD1 or TRBD2 (5 bases each). Germline CDR1 and CDR2: ENHRY and SYGVKD. Trimming shortened V by 3 bases and J by 2 bases, and 14 bases separated the two germline ends. The CDR3 has 15 residues. The CDR3 region has the DNA TGTGCCATCAGTGACCCGGGACGCCTCACCTACGAGCAGTACTTC. This codes for CAISDPGRLTYEQYF.

This clonotype was counted a single time. The gene calls are TRBV7-8 and TRBJ1-2; no clear D gene. The germline CDR1 and CDR2 sequences are SGHVS and FQNEAQ. V shed 4 bases and J shed 8 bases, with 17 bases lying between them. The CDR3 covers 14 residues. This CDR3 is CASSSTWVVEGYTF. Here the CDR3 DNA reads TGTGCCAGCAGCTCGACATGGGTGGTAGAGGGCTACACCTTC.

This clonotype has more than one count but fewer than ten. The chain uses TRBV6-5 and TRBJ1-1; D gene uncertain. V gave up 6 bases and J gave up 1 base, with 15 bases separating them. The CDR3 spans 15 residues. The germline V gene has CDR1 MNHEY and CDR2 SVGAGI. DNA of the CDR3: TGTGCCAGCAGCTTCCCGGGGAGATCGAACACTGAAGCTTTCTTT. Encoded protein: CASSFPGRSNTEAFF.

V gene TRBV6-6 combines with J gene TRBJ2-7, with D perhaps TRBD2 (6 bases). Deletions cut 6 bases from V and 3 bases from J, with 18 bases between. CDR1 MNHNY and CDR2 SVGAGI come from the germline V gene (reference sequence). The CDR3 extends over 15 amino acids. The CDR3 sequence is CASRLGLMDYYEQYF. In nucleotides, the CDR3 is TGTGCCAGCAGGCTGGGACTGATGGATTACTACGAGCAGTACTTC.

This clonotype was picked up a small number of times. This sequence joins TRBV7-2 and TRBJ2-1, with 7 bases identical to TRBD2. The CDR3 runs to 16 residues. In germline, CDR1 is SGHTA, CDR2 FQGNSA. Trimming at V came to 5 bases and at J to 0 bases, leaving 7 bases not matched to a gene. In DNA form, the CDR3 reads TGTGCCAGCAGCCGTTACGGGGGGAGCTCCTACAATGAGCAGTTCTTC. Amino acids: CASSRYGGSSYNEQFF.

Remarks on this clonotype: Just one base apart from a much larger clone, this may be a read error. V and J are TRBV28 and TRBJ1-2; D uncertain. CDR3 length equals 18 residues. Germline lookup yields CDR1 MDHEN and CDR2 SYDVKM. In DNA form, the CDR3 reads TGTGCCAGCATTTTAGAGCTCTTGTCTCCACAGATTAACTATGGCTACACCTTC. Translating it yields CASILELLSPQINYGYTF.

This clonotype was counted many times. The rearrangement links TRBV7-6 to TRBJ2-1; TRBD1 matches 8 bases. V was pared by 0 bases and J by 6 bases, with 4 bases of the junction left unmatched. The germline gives CDR1 SGHVS, CDR2 FNYEAQ. This CDR3 spans 15 amino acids. In nucleotides, the CDR3 is TGTGCCAGCAGCTTAGCATTGACAGGGGCCAATGAGCAGTTCTTC. This gives the protein CASSLALTGANEQFF.

About this clonotype itself: The junction does not match germline at one end; this may be a read error. The chain combines TRBV4-1 with TRBJ1-1, with a possible D match to TRBD1 (5 bases). The V gene's germline CDR1 is MGHRA and CDR2 YSYEKL. This CDR3 comprises 11 residues. CDR3 amino acids: CASSQGHQAFF. In DNA, the CDR3 is TGTGCCAGCAGCCAAGGACATCAGGCTTTCTTT.

V usage is TRBV20-1 and J usage is TRBJ2-5, with D possibly TRBD2 on 7 matching bases. This CDR3 region has 15 residues. Germline CDR1 is DFQATT and CDR2 is SNEGSKA (reference sequence). The germline V and J ends were trimmed by 0 bases and 1 base, with 12 bases remaining between them. The CDR3 region is CSARDRGGVQETQYF. DNA of the CDR3: TGCAGTGCTAGAGATAGGGGGGGGGTCCAAGAGACCCAGTACTTC.

The CDR3 loop is CASSRGTVSYEQDV. CDR3 DNA sequence: TGTGCCAGCTCCCGGGGGACAGTCTCCTACGAGCAGGACGTC. V usage is TRBV6-1 and J usage is TRBJ2-7; TRBD1 might be the D (7 bases). The CDR3 contains 14 residues. The germline CDR1 and CDR2 sequences are MNHNS and SASEGT.

This chain joins TRBV10-2 and TRBJ1-5; TRBD1 aligns across 7 bases. The CDR3 is 13 amino acids. V was pared by 5 bases and J by 5 bases, with 3 bases of the junction left unmatched. CDR1 is WSHSY, CDR2 SAAADI, per germline. CDR3 protein: CASSHDRDQPQHF. The CDR3 DNA follows: TGCGCCAGCAGTCACGACAGGGATCAGCCCCAGCATTTT.

This clonotype was recorded a few times. The chain recombines TRBV11-2 with TRBJ1-5; no clear D gene. Trimming removed 5 bases from V and 4 bases from J, with 9 bases in between. Per germline, CDR1 SGHAT and CDR2 FQNNGV. The CDR3 has 13 residues. DNA for the CDR3: TGTGCCAGCAGCCCCGCACTAAATCAGCCCCAGCATTTT. It yields the protein CASSPALNQPQHF. Supplemented by reference TRBV11-2 and TRBJ1-5, the full variable domain reads EAGVAQSPRYKIIEKRQSVAFWCNPISGHATLYWYQQILGQGPKLLIQFQNNGVVDDSQLPKDRFSAERLKGVDSTLKIQPAKLEDSAVYLCASSPALNQPQHFGDGTRLSIL.

This clonotype has just a few counts. The junction and the germline gene differ at one end; a read error may be behind it. V is TRBV7-2 and J is TRBJ1-2; perhaps TRBD1 as D (5 bases). The CDR3 totals 15 residues. Germline values: CDR1 SGHTA, CDR2 FQGNSA. The CDR3 is CASSSGGASDYLSKF. CDR3 sequence (DNA): TGTGCCAGCAGCTCAGGAGGGGCGTCAGATTACCTGTCGAAATTC.